A single sample gave rise to the 32 T cell receptor beta chains below, sequenced in a study of T cell clonotyping in hematopoietic cell transplantation. Here immunoSEQ multiplex PCR was the method, and the copy in TCRdb shows in-frame clones only, minus some. The sample contains roughly 50,000 clones, 86% of which appear only once. Time point noted: recipient sample about 28 days before transplant, after cytoreduction. Specimen: peripheral blood mononuclear cells, collected before stem cell transplant. These receptor sequences come from a man aged 55 to 70 with biphenotypic leukemia. Some clones in this sample may be carry-over from other donors' samples.

The V call is TRBV9, the J call TRBJ1-3, with D tentatively TRBD1 (5 bases). Germline lookup yields CDR1 SGDLS and CDR2 YYNGEE. The CDR3 spans 15 residues. Deletions cut 0 bases from V and 0 bases from J, with 7 bases between. CDR3 sequence (DNA): TGTGCCAGCAGCGTAGCGGGGACCTCTGGAAACACCATATATTTT. This encodes CASSVAGTSGNTIYF.

The chain links TRBV20-1 to TRBJ1-1, with unresolved D. V lost 6 bases, J lost 7 bases, and 12 bases lay in between. The CDR3 totals 11 residues. Germline CDR1 is DFQATT and CDR2 is SNEGSKA (reference sequence). DNA for the CDR3: TGCAGTGCCTGGACCGTCAATGAAGCTTTCTTT. It is translated as CSAWTVNEAFF.

In this sample, this clone turned up once. The junction does not match germline at one end; this may be a read error. The rearrangement links TRBV2 to TRBJ2-7, with D possibly TRBD1 on 6 matching bases. The CDR3 has 11 residues. Germline-derived CDR1 and CDR2 are SNHLY and FYNNEI. CDR3 in amino acids: CASSRYGTSRF. In DNA form, the CDR3 reads TGTGCCAGCAGCAGATACGGGACATCAAGATTC.

The chain has TRBV2 and TRBJ2-6; the D gene is possibly TRBD1 (7 bases). In germline, CDR1 is SNHLY, CDR2 FYNNEI. V shed 2 bases and J shed 3 bases, with 14 bases lying between them. The CDR3 sequence is 17 residues long. CDR3: CASSERERGLGANVLTF. The CDR3 nucleotides are TGTGCCAGCAGTGAACGGGAGAGGGGGCTTGGGGCCAACGTCCTGACTTTC.

The V gene is TRBV7-3, the J gene TRBJ2-7; the D gene could be TRBD1 or TRBD2 (5 bases each). V was trimmed by 0 bases and J by 0 bases, leaving 9 bases between them. Per the germline V gene, CDR1 is SGHTA and CDR2 is FQGTGA. The CDR3 runs 15 residues. CDR3 region: CASSLTPGSSYEQYF. The CDR3 DNA sequence: TGTGCCAGCAGCTTAACCCCAGGGAGCTCCTACGAGCAGTACTTC.

This rearrangement joins TRBV7-2 to TRBJ1-2, with TRBD1 matching over 9 bases. Germline lookup yields CDR1 SGHTA and CDR2 FQGNSA. The CDR3 sequence is 14 residues long. V was clipped by 3 bases and J by 7 bases; unmatched bases: 6. CDR3: CASSLYDRGGGYTF. The CDR3 DNA follows: TGTGCCAGCAGCTTGTACGACAGGGGGGGTGGCTACACCTTC.

This CDR3 is CASREGAGREKLFF. The CDR3 DNA sequence: TGTGCCAGCAGAGAGGGGGCAGGGAGAGAAAAACTGTTTTTT. The chain joins TRBV6-5 to TRBJ1-4, with TRBD1 matching over 7 bases. V shed 6 bases and J 8 bases; nucleotides not matched to a gene: 9. The CDR3 contains 14 residues. CDR1 and CDR2 from the germline V gene are MNHEY and SVGAGI.

CDR3 sequence reads: CAWSSGQGDQPQHF. In DNA form, the CDR3 reads TGTGCCTGGAGTAGCGGACAGGGAGATCAGCCCCAGCATTTT. V gene TRBV30 combines with J gene TRBJ1-5; TRBD1 matches at 8 bases. This CDR3 comprises 14 residues. J was trimmed by 5 bases and V by 2 bases; bases with no gene match: 5. The germline gives CDR1 GTSNPN, CDR2 SVGIG (reference sequence).

Here the CDR3 DNA reads TGTGCCAGCACCTGGAGCGACCGGGGCTACACCTTC. Protein: CASTWSDRGYTF. The chain has TRBV2 and TRBJ1-2; D is unresolved. Germline CDR1 SNHLY, CDR2 FYNNEI. V lost 7 bases, J lost 8 bases, and 14 bases lay in between. There are 12 residues in the CDR3.

The chain combines TRBV7-8 with TRBJ1-4; 7 nucleotides match TRBD1. This CDR3 has 15 residues. Unmatched junction bases numbered 6, after V lost 1 base and J lost 7 bases. Germline V lookup: CDR1 SGHVS, CDR2 FQNEAQ. The CDR3 reads CASSLGGTVTEKLFF. In DNA form, the CDR3 reads TGTGCCAGCAGCTTAGGTGGGACAGTGACTGAAAAACTGTTTTTT.

This chain joins TRBV6-5 and TRBJ2-7; D is perhaps TRBD1 (6 bases). The CDR3 covers 14 residues. The ends were cut back, 0 bases at V and 2 bases at J, with 8 bases in the middle. Looked up from germline, CDR1 is MNHEY and CDR2 is SVGAGI. The CDR3 DNA reads TGTGCCAGCAGTTACTCGTACAGGGCCTACGAGCAGTACTTC. Translating it yields CASSYSYRAYEQYF.

This sequence joins TRBV5-7 and TRBJ1-4; D is perhaps TRBD1 (5 bases). TRBV5-7 is identified as an open reading frame with a role that is uncertain. The CDR3 is 15 residues long. Trimming stripped 2 bases from V and 8 bases from J, with 16 bases between. CDR3 in amino acids: CASSLKGSEGEKLFF. The CDR3 coding sequence is TGTGCCAGCAGCTTAAAGGGTTCCGAGGGGGAAAAACTGTTTTTT.

The chain is built from TRBV19 and TRBJ2-3; D gene unclear. The length of the CDR3 is 12 residues. Trimming cost V 9 bases and J 2 bases, with 9 bases left between them. Germline V gene lookup returns CDR1 LNHDA and CDR2 SQIVND (reference sequence). The CDR3, as DNA: TGTGCCAGCAAAGACCTCACAGATACGCAGTATTTT. Its translation: CASKDLTDTQYF.

The gene calls are TRBV6-5 and TRBJ2-7; D is unclear. There are 15 residues in the CDR3. Germline V gene data show CDR1 as MNHEY and CDR2 as SVGAGI. The V end lost 2 bases, the J end lost 2 bases, and 13 bases lay between the germline ends. The CDR3 DNA is TGTGCCAGCAGTTACGGTGCGTATGGGGCCTACGAGCAGTACTTC. It codes for CASSYGAYGAYEQYF.

The chain uses TRBV5-1 and TRBJ2-7; 9 bases match TRBD2. V was pared by 3 bases and J by 4 bases, with 5 bases of the junction left unmatched. In germline, CDR1 is SGHRS, CDR2 YFSETQ. The CDR3 sequence is 14 residues long. DNA of the CDR3: TGCGCCAGCAGCTCTGCGGGAGGGCCGTACGAGCAGTACTTC. It encodes CASSSAGGPYEQYF.

The V and J genes are TRBV6-1 and TRBJ2-1; D gene ambiguous. The CDR3 is made up of 16 amino acids. V was trimmed by 1 base and J by 3 bases, leaving 13 bases between them. Germline V CDR1 and CDR2: MNHNS, SASEGT. CDR3 nucleotides: TGTGCCAGCAGTGAAGTTTTCCGGATGGGCTACAATGAGCAGTTCTTC. This translates into CASSEVFRMGYNEQFF.

The gene calls are TRBV7-2 and TRBJ1-1; no clear D gene. This CDR3 has 13 residues. Looked up from germline, CDR1 is SGHTA and CDR2 is FQGNSA. V was shortened by 3 bases and J by 2 bases, with 7 bases between the two germline ends. CDR3 sequence (DNA): TGTGCCAGCAGCTTTGTGTTAAACACTGAAGCTTTCTTT. Translation gives CASSFVLNTEAFF.

The chain has TRBV6-1 and TRBJ1-1; no clear D gene. Germline-derived CDR1 and CDR2 are MNHNS and SASEGT. CDR3 length equals 14 residues. Trimming stripped 1 base from V and 0 bases from J, with 6 bases between. The CDR3 spells CASSEGQVNTEAFF. CDR3 nucleotide sequence: TGTGCCAGCAGTGAAGGGCAAGTGAACACTGAAGCTTTCTTT.

The chain combines TRBV2 with TRBJ2-7; TRBD1 matches 9 bases. This CDR3 spans 14 amino acids. Germline V gene sequence: CDR1 SNHLY, CDR2 FYNNEI. V dropped 6 bases and J dropped 0; count of bases not matched to a gene: 3. CDR3 sequence: CASRQGANSYEQYF. Here the CDR3 DNA reads TGTGCCAGCAGACAGGGGGCCAACTCCTACGAGCAGTACTTC.

This clone has only a few counts. V usage is TRBV11-2 and J usage is TRBJ2-1; 9 bases map to TRBD1. Unmatched junction bases numbered 6, after V lost 5 bases and J lost 1 base. The length of the CDR3 is 16 residues. Germline V CDR1 and CDR2: SGHAT, FQNNGV. The CDR3 is CASSNSGQGSYNEQFF. The CDR3 DNA follows: TGTGCCAGCAGCAACTCGGGACAGGGTTCCTACAATGAGCAGTTCTTC.

CDR3 sequence (DNA): TGTGCCATCAGTGAGCGGCGCCCGAACACTGAAGCTTTCTTT. Residues: CAISERRPNTEAFF. The chain employs TRBV10-3 and TRBJ1-1, with D hard to call. The CDR3 consists of 14 residues. The ends were cut back, 2 bases at V and 1 base at J, with 8 bases in the middle. Looked up from germline, CDR1 is ENHRY and CDR2 is SYGVKD.

The J gene is TRBJ1-6, the V gene TRBV25-1; D is unclear. The CDR3 is 13 residues long. The V end was cut by 4 bases, the J end by 10 bases, with 11 bases between. From germline, CDR1 is MGHDK and CDR2 SYGVNS. CDR3 sequence (DNA): TGTGCCAGCAGTGCTAGTCTGGGATCACCCCTCCACTTT. Its protein is CASSASLGSPLHF. The whole variable domain, remainder taken from reference TRBV25-1 and TRBJ1-6, is EADIYQTPRYLVIGTGKKITLECSQTMGHDKMYWYQQDPGMELHLIHYSYGVNSTEKGDLSSESTVSRIRTEHFPLTLESARPSHTSQYLCASSASLGSPLHFGNGTRLTVT.

Only a few counts were recorded for this clone. The V and J genes are TRBV6-1 and TRBJ1-2; D gene uncertain. CDR1 and CDR2 (germline): MNHNS, SASEGT. Trimming removed 1 base from V and 4 bases from J, with 4 bases in between. The CDR3 covers 12 residues. This CDR3 is CASSEGPYGYTF. The DNA for the CDR3 is TGTGCCAGCAGTGAAGGTCCCTATGGCTACACCTTC.

This clone occurred once. The V and J genes are TRBV5-5 and TRBJ2-7; 8 bases are shared with TRBD2. Trimming took 5 bases from V and 0 from J; bases not matched to a gene: 7. CDR3 size: 15 residues. Germline V gene sequence: CDR1 SGHKS, CDR2 YYEKEE (reference sequence). The CDR3 region has the DNA TGTGCCAGCAGGCGGAGGAGCGGGAGCTCCTACGAGCAGTACTTC. Its translation: CASRRRSGSSYEQYF. The full variable domain, with the rest looked up from reference TRBV5-5 and TRBJ2-7, is DAGVTQSPTHLIKTRGQQVTLRCSPISGHKSVSWYQQVLGQGPQFIFQYYEKEERGRGNFPDRFSARQFPNYSSELNVNALLLGDSALYLCASRRRSGSSYEQYFGPGTRLTVT.

This clone was recorded a few times. J is TRBJ1-1 and V is TRBV30; 7 positions agree with TRBD1. With V trimmed by 0 bases and J by 0 bases, 1 base remained unmatched. Germline V gene data show CDR1 as GTSNPN and CDR2 as SVGIG (reference sequence). This CDR3 is 14 amino acids long. The CDR3 protein is CAWSVQGLNTEAFF. Here the CDR3 DNA reads TGTGCCTGGAGTGTACAGGGGCTGAACACTGAAGCTTTCTTT.

The rearrangement uses TRBV15 and TRBJ1-1, with D hard to call. The CDR3 sequence is 13 residues long. V was trimmed by 1 base and J by 1 base, leaving 4 bases between them. The germline V gene has CDR1 LNHNV and CDR2 YYDKDF (reference sequence). CDR3 residues: CATSRAQNTEAFF. The CDR3 nucleotides are TGTGCCACCAGCAGAGCTCAGAACACTGAAGCTTTCTTT.

The chain employs TRBV7-2 and TRBJ1-1; D gene unclear. Germline V gene lookup returns CDR1 SGHTA and CDR2 FQGNSA. Trimming shortened V by 1 base and J by 7 bases, and 13 bases separated the two germline ends. The CDR3 runs 14 residues. The CDR3 region has the DNA TGTGCCAGCAGCTTAGACCAAGTGTTCGGTGAAGCTTTCTTT. Residues: CASSLDQVFGEAFF.

This chain links TRBV30 with TRBJ2-7, with 7 bases that match TRBD1. V lost 3 bases, J lost 0 bases, and 5 bases stayed unmatched. CDR1 and CDR2 (germline): GTSNPN, SVGIG (reference sequence). There are 14 residues in the CDR3. The CDR3 spells CAWSPTGYSYEQYF. In DNA form, the CDR3 reads TGTGCCTGGAGCCCGACAGGGTACTCCTACGAGCAGTACTTC. Full variable domain (rest looked up from reference TRBV30 and TRBJ2-7): SQTIHQWPATLVQPVGSPLSLECTVEGTSNPNLYWYRQAAGRGLQLLFYSVGIGQISSEVPQNLSASRPQDRQFILSSKKLLLSDSGFYLCAWSPTGYSYEQYFGPGTRLTVT.

V usage is TRBV9 and J usage is TRBJ2-7; TRBD2 matches at 7 bases. Trimming cost V 4 bases and J 2 bases; bases outside gene matches: 6. Germline V CDR1 and CDR2: SGDLS, YYNGEE. The CDR3 sequence is 14 residues long. The CDR3 here is CASSILANTYEQYF. CDR3 sequence (DNA): TGTGCCAGCAGCATACTAGCGAATACCTACGAGCAGTACTTC. Complete variable domain (other parts from reference TRBV9 and TRBJ2-7): DSGVTQTPKHLITATGQRVTLRCSPRSGDLSVYWYQQSLDQGLQFLIQYYNGEERAKGNILERFSAQQFPDLHSELNLSSLELGDSALYFCASSILANTYEQYFGPGTRLTVT.

The J gene is TRBJ2-1, the V gene TRBV28; no firm D call. The germline gives CDR1 MDHEN, CDR2 SYDVKM. Trimming stripped 6 bases from V and 2 bases from J, with 14 bases between. The CDR3 is 15 residues long. The CDR3 DNA reads TGTGCCAGCAGCGCCCTTGTTGACCCCTACAATGAGCAGTTCTTC. It codes for CASSALVDPYNEQFF. Filled out from reference TRBV28 and TRBJ2-1, the complete variable domain reads DVKVTQSSRYLVKRTGEKVFLECVQDMDHENMFWYRQDPGLGLRLIYFSYDVKMKEKGDIPEGYSVSREKKERFSLILESASTNQTSMYLCASSALVDPYNEQFFGPGTRLTVL.

The chain recombines TRBV19 with TRBJ1-5; 8 nucleotides match TRBD1. The ends lost 6 bases at V and 6 bases at J; junction bases unmatched: 7. This CDR3 has 14 residues. Germline V CDR1 and CDR2: LNHDA, SQIVND (reference sequence). The CDR3 here is CASRDREMFQPQHF. DNA for the CDR3: TGTGCCAGTAGGGACAGGGAGATGTTTCAGCCCCAGCATTTT.

The chain recombines TRBV7-2 with TRBJ2-6; D is uncertain. There are 15 residues in the CDR3. V was shortened by 1 base and J by 2 bases, with 6 bases between the two germline ends. The germline CDR1 and CDR2 sequences are SGHTA and FQGNSA. CDR3: CASSLVGTGANVLTF. The CDR3 DNA sequence: TGTGCCAGCAGCTTAGTTGGGACTGGGGCCAACGTCCTGACTTTC. Combining the CDR3 with reference TRBV7-2 and TRBJ2-6 gives the whole variable domain GAGVSQSPSNKVTEKGKDVELRCDPISGHTALYWYRQSLGQGLEFLIYFQGNSAPDKSGLPSDRFSAERTGGSVSTLTIQRTQQEDSAVYLCASSLVGTGANVLTFGAGSRLTVL.